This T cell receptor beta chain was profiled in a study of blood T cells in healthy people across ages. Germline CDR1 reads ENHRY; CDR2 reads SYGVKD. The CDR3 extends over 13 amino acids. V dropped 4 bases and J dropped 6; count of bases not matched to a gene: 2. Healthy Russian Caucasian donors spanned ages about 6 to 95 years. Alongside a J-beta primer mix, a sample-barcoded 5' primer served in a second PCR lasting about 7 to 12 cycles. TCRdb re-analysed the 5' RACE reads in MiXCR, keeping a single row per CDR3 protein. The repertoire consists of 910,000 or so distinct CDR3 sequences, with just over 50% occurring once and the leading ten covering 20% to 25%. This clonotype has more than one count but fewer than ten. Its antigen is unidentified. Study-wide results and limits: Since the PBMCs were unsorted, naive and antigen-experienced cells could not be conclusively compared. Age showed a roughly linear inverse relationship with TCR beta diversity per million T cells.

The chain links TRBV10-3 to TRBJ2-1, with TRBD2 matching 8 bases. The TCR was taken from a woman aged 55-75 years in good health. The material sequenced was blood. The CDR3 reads CAISVGTSNEQFF. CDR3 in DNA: TGTGCCATCAGTGTAGGGACTAGCAATGAGCAGTTCTTC.